This TCR beta chain was observed in a study of T cell responses to AZD1222 COVID-19 vaccine. Measured with immunoSEQ multiplex PCR; TCRdb has only the in-frame clones, and not every one. There are about 81,000 clones in the sample; approximately 89% occur only once, and around 8% lies in the top ten. Trimming left V 9 bases short and J 0 bases short, with 12 bases between. The CDR3 is 13 residues long. The germline V gene has CDR1 SNHLY and CDR2 FYNNEI. This chain joins TRBV2 and TRBJ2-7; tentative D call: TRBD2 (5 bases). The source material was peripheral blood, sampled 28 days after the second AZD1222 dose. This clonotype was sampled from an adult who received the AZD1222 COVID-19 vaccine. In nucleotides, the CDR3 is TGTGCCAGACGGACTTACAGCTCCTACGAGCAGTACTTC. Translation gives CARRTYSSYEQYF.